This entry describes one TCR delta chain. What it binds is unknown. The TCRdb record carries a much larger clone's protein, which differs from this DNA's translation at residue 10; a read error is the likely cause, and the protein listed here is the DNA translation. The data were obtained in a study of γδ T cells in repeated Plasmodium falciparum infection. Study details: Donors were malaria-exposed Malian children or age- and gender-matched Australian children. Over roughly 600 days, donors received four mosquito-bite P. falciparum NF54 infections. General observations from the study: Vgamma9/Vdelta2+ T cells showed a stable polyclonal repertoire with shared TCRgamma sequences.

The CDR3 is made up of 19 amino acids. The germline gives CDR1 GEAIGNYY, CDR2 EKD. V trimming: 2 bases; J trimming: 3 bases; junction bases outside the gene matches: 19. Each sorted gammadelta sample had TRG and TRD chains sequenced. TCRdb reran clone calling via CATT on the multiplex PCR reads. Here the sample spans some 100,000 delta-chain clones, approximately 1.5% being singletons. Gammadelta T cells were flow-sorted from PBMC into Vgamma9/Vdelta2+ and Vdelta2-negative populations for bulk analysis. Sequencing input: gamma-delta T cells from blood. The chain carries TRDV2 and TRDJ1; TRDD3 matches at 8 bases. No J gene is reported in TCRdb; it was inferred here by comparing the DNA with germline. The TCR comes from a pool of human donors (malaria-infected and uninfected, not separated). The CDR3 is CACDRLGARNGTEADKLIF. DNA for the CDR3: TGTGCCTGTGACAGACTGGGGGCCAGGAACGGGACCGAGGCCGATAAACTCATCTTT.